These T cell receptor beta chains were read from a single sample in a study of tumor-infiltrating lymphocytes in glioblastoma multiforme. TCRdb re-analysed the multiplex PCR reads in MiXCR, keeping a single row per CDR3 protein. The sample contains fewer than 25,000 distinct CDR3 sequences, around 72% of which appear only once. The sequencing sample was made of peripheral blood. The receptors here all came from a male donor with glioblastoma. The CDR3 runs from the conserved cysteine through the conserved F or W. Each record gives: D gene, J gene, CDR3 length, clone size, V gene, CDR3 protein, CDR3 DNA. The D gene is left open where the match is weak. Size tells how often a clone was seen (once, few, many) or the class of an expanded clone, and some rows leave it out.

D gene: NA; J gene: TRBJ2-1; CDR3 length: 15; clone size: NA; V gene: TRBV28; CDR3 protein: CASGNARDRWNEQFF; CDR3 DNA: TGTGCCAGCGGAAATGCACGGGACCGGTGGAATGAGCAGTTCTTC
D gene: TRBD1; J gene: TRBJ1-5; CDR3 length: 13; clone size: NA; V gene: TRBV11-2; CDR3 protein: CASSLTGVRPHHF; CDR3 DNA: TGTGCCAGCAGCTTGACAGGGGTTCGGCCCCATCATTTT
D gene: TRBD1; J gene: TRBJ2-2; CDR3 length: 14; clone size: NA; V gene: TRBV24-1; CDR3 protein: CATRGQEDTGELFF; CDR3 DNA: TGTGCGACCAGGGGACAGGAGGACACCGGGGAGCTGTTTTTT
D gene: NA; J gene: TRBJ2-7; CDR3 length: 14; clone size: NA; V gene: TRBV29-1; CDR3 protein: CGVEWGTAMGEQYF; CDR3 DNA: TGTGGCGTGGAGTGGGGGACGGCGATGGGGGAGCAGTACTTC
D gene: TRBD2; J gene: TRBJ2-3; CDR3 length: 19; clone size: NA; V gene: TRBV4-2; CDR3 protein: CASSPGTSGGGFSTDTQYF; CDR3 DNA: TGTGCCAGCAGCCCGGGGACTAGCGGGGGGGGCTTTAGCACAGATACGCAGTATTTT
D gene: TRBD1; J gene: TRBJ1-1; CDR3 length: 12; clone size: NA; V gene: TRBV11-3; CDR3 protein: CVSSLGDSEAFF; CDR3 DNA: TGTGTCAGCAGCTTAGGGGACAGTGAAGCTTTCTTT
D gene: NA; J gene: TRBJ2-7; CDR3 length: 15; clone size: NA; V gene: TRBV11-2; CDR3 protein: CASILVDLSSYEQYF; CDR3 DNA: TGTGCCAGCATCTTAGTAGACTTGAGCTCCTACGAGCAGTACTTC
D gene: NA; J gene: TRBJ2-3; CDR3 length: 15; clone size: NA; V gene: TRBV29-1; CDR3 protein: CSVEDGTSSTNTQYF; CDR3 DNA: TGCAGCGTTGAAGATGGGACTTCTAGCACGAATACGCAGTATTTT
D gene: TRBD1; J gene: TRBJ2-5; CDR3 length: 15; clone size: few; V gene: TRBV28; CDR3 protein: CASSSPGTAKETQYF; CDR3 DNA: TGTGCCAGCAGTTCGCCCGGGACAGCTAAAGAGACCCAGTACTTC
D gene: TRBD2; J gene: TRBJ2-1; CDR3 length: 15; clone size: NA; V gene: TRBV20-1; CDR3 protein: CSARETSGDYSEQFF; CDR3 DNA: TGCAGTGCTAGAGAAACTAGCGGCGACTACAGTGAGCAGTTCTTC
D gene: NA; J gene: TRBJ2-1; CDR3 length: 13; clone size: NA; V gene: TRBV11-2; CDR3 protein: CASSPRQGNEQFF; CDR3 DNA: TGTGCCAGCAGTCCGAGGCAGGGGAATGAGCAGTTCTTC
D gene: TRBD2; J gene: TRBJ2-7; CDR3 length: 17; clone size: NA; V gene: TRBV20-1; CDR3 protein: CSARDRTSGLSPYEQYF; CDR3 DNA: TGCAGTGCTAGAGATCGCACTAGCGGACTCAGCCCCTACGAGCAGTACTTC
D gene: TRBD2; J gene: TRBJ2-1; CDR3 length: 14; clone size: NA; V gene: TRBV20-1; CDR3 protein: CSATAGGLVDEQFF; CDR3 DNA: TGCAGTGCTACCGCGGGAGGGTTGGTCGATGAGCAGTTCTTC
D gene: TRBD2; J gene: TRBJ2-5; CDR3 length: 13; clone size: many; V gene: TRBV28; CDR3 protein: CAIQSGREETQYF; CDR3 DNA: TGTGCAATCCAATCAGGGAGGGAAGAGACCCAGTACTTC
D gene: NA; J gene: TRBJ1-1; CDR3 length: 15; clone size: NA; V gene: TRBV11-2; CDR3 protein: CASIFSVGLNTEAFF; CDR3 DNA: TGTGCCAGCATCTTCTCTGTCGGCCTGAACACTGAGGCTTTCTTT
D gene: NA; J gene: TRBJ1-5; CDR3 length: 16; clone size: NA; V gene: TRBV4-2; CDR3 protein: CASSQDRPSGVQPQHF; CDR3 DNA: TGTGCCAGCAGCCAAGATCGGCCTTCAGGGGTTCAGCCCCAGCATTTT
D gene: TRBD1; J gene: TRBJ2-5; CDR3 length: 13; clone size: NA; V gene: TRBV5-4; CDR3 protein: CASSLGQGETHYF; CDR3 DNA: TGTGCCAGCAGCTTGGGCCAGGGGGAGACCCATTACTTC
D gene: NA; J gene: TRBJ1-1; CDR3 length: 16; clone size: many; V gene: TRBV5-4; CDR3 protein: CASSPDGGGRGTEAFF; CDR3 DNA: TGTGCCAGCAGCCCGGACGGGGGCGGCAGGGGCACTGAAGCTTTCTTT
D gene: NA; J gene: TRBJ1-6; CDR3 length: 14; clone size: NA; V gene: TRBV11-2; CDR3 protein: CASSPQRGDSPLHF; CDR3 DNA: TGTGCCAGCAGCCCGCAGAGGGGCGATTCACCCCTCCACTTT
D gene: NA; J gene: TRBJ2-4; CDR3 length: 13; clone size: once; V gene: TRBV19; CDR3 protein: CASAQGAKDIQYF; CDR3 DNA: TGTGCCAGTGCACAGGGAGCCAAAGACATTCAGTACTTC
D gene: NA; J gene: TRBJ2-2; CDR3 length: 15; clone size: NA; V gene: TRBV12-3/TRBV12-4; CDR3 protein: CASGQGPKGTGELFF; CDR3 DNA: TGTGCCAGCGGTCAGGGACCCAAGGGAACCGGGGAGCTGTTCTTT
D gene: TRBD1; J gene: TRBJ2-2; CDR3 length: 17; clone size: few; V gene: TRBV7-9; CDR3 protein: CASSDNTDRVNTGELFF; CDR3 DNA: TGTGCCAGCAGCGACAATACGGACAGGGTGAATACCGGGGAGCTGTTTTTT
D gene: NA; J gene: TRBJ2-2; CDR3 length: 12; clone size: many; V gene: TRBV29-1; CDR3 protein: CSVGGRTGELFF; CDR3 DNA: TGCAGCGTTGGCGGTCGAACCGGGGAGCTGTTTTTT
D gene: TRBD1; J gene: TRBJ2-1; CDR3 length: 18; clone size: NA; V gene: TRBV28; CDR3 protein: CASSLRPRGRDFVDEQFF; CDR3 DNA: TGTGCCAGCAGTTTAAGGCCCAGGGGGCGCGATTTCGTGGATGAGCAGTTCTTC
D gene: NA; J gene: TRBJ2-1; CDR3 length: 12; clone size: large; V gene: TRBV11-2; CDR3 protein: CASSLQGKEQFF; CDR3 DNA: TGTGCCAGCAGCTTGCAGGGGAAAGAGCAGTTCTTC
D gene: TRBD2; J gene: TRBJ2-1; CDR3 length: 15; clone size: few; V gene: TRBV11-3; CDR3 protein: CASSSGLAGTDEQFF; CDR3 DNA: TGTGCCAGCAGTTCGGGACTAGCGGGAACGGATGAGCAGTTCTTC
D gene: NA; J gene: TRBJ2-3; CDR3 length: 16; clone size: many; V gene: TRBV20-1; CDR3 protein: CSATLGSAQGTDTQYF; CDR3 DNA: TGCAGTGCTACACTAGGCTCGGCTCAGGGGACAGATACGCAGTATTTT
D gene: TRBD2; J gene: TRBJ2-5; CDR3 length: 13; clone size: NA; V gene: TRBV10-2; CDR3 protein: CASSVAGQETQYF; CDR3 DNA: TGCGCCAGCAGCGTAGCGGGACAAGAGACCCAGTACTTC
D gene: NA; J gene: TRBJ1-6; CDR3 length: 15; clone size: once; V gene: TRBV11-2; CDR3 protein: CASSSLPRVDSPLHF; CDR3 DNA: TGTGCCAGTAGCTCCCTACCCAGGGTCGATTCACCCCTCCACTTT
D gene: NA; J gene: TRBJ2-6; CDR3 length: 16; clone size: NA; V gene: TRBV4-3; CDR3 protein: CASTQEQASGANVLTF; CDR3 DNA: TGCGCCAGCACCCAAGAACAGGCCTCTGGGGCCAACGTCCTGACTTTC
D gene: NA; J gene: TRBJ1-6; CDR3 length: 14; clone size: NA; V gene: TRBV11-2; CDR3 protein: CASSLGGTKAPLHF; CDR3 DNA: TGTGCCAGCAGCTTAGGCGGGACCAAGGCACCCCTCCACTTT
D gene: NA; J gene: TRBJ2-1; CDR3 length: 15; clone size: NA; V gene: TRBV11-1; CDR3 protein: CVSSLLAGGRDEQSF; CDR3 DNA: TGTGTCAGCAGCCTGCTAGCTGGAGGAAGGGATGAGCAGTCCTTC
D gene: TRBD2; J gene: TRBJ2-5; CDR3 length: 18; clone size: medium-sized; V gene: TRBV11-1; CDR3 protein: CASSSKAPLAGGRETQYF; CDR3 DNA: TGTGCCAGCAGCTCGAAAGCCCCACTAGCGGGAGGGCGAGAGACCCAGTACTTC
D gene: NA; J gene: TRBJ2-1; CDR3 length: 14; clone size: NA; V gene: TRBV11-1; CDR3 protein: CACSLLVMNNEQFF; CDR3 DNA: TGTGCCTGCAGCTTACTAGTGATGAACAATGAGCAGTTCTTC
D gene: NA; J gene: TRBJ2-6; CDR3 length: 18; clone size: NA; V gene: TRBV21-1; CDR3 protein: CASSDRTGLESGANVLTF; CDR3 DNA: TGTGCCAGCAGTGACAGGACAGGGCTCGAGTCTGGGGCCAACGTCCTGACTTTC
D gene: NA; J gene: TRBJ1-6; CDR3 length: 13; clone size: few; V gene: TRBV28; CDR3 protein: CAAYRDRNSPLHF; CDR3 DNA: TGTGCCGCCTACAGGGATCGAAATTCACCCCTCCACTTT
D gene: NA; J gene: TRBJ2-7; CDR3 length: 14; clone size: once; V gene: TRBV20-1; CDR3 protein: CSAREKGEGYEQYF; CDR3 DNA: TGCAGTGCTAGAGAGAAGGGGGAGGGCTACGAGCAGTACTTC
D gene: NA; J gene: TRBJ2-1; CDR3 length: 13; clone size: large; V gene: TRBV11-2; CDR3 protein: CASYRGYGAEQFF; CDR3 DNA: TGTGCCAGCTATCGGGGGTACGGTGCTGAGCAGTTCTTC
D gene: TRBD2; J gene: TRBJ2-2; CDR3 length: 15; clone size: few; V gene: TRBV11-2; CDR3 protein: CASSLVRGGDGELFF; CDR3 DNA: TGTGCCAGCAGCTTAGTTCGGGGAGGGGACGGGGAGCTGTTTTTT
D gene: NA; J gene: TRBJ2-7; CDR3 length: 17; clone size: NA; V gene: TRBV11-2; CDR3 protein: CASSLARHPSGFHEPYF; CDR3 DNA: TGTGCCAGCAGCTTAGCCCGACACCCCTCCGGGTTCCACGAGCCGTACTTC
D gene: NA; J gene: TRBJ1-2; CDR3 length: 16; clone size: NA; V gene: TRBV5-1; CDR3 protein: CASSSQPQGVNNGYTF; CDR3 DNA: TGCGCCAGCAGCTCCCAACCACAGGGAGTTAACAATGGCTACACCTTC
D gene: NA; J gene: TRBJ1-5; CDR3 length: 18; clone size: NA; V gene: TRBV20-1; CDR3 protein: CIASEFRFGGIGNQPQHF; CDR3 DNA: TGCATTGCTAGCGAGTTCCGTTTTGGGGGAATTGGCAATCAGCCCCAGCATTTT
D gene: NA; J gene: TRBJ2-3; CDR3 length: 14; clone size: NA; V gene: TRBV5-1; CDR3 protein: CASRDSSPTDTQYF; CDR3 DNA: TGCGCCAGCCGTGACTCATCCCCCACAGATACGCAGTATTTT
D gene: TRBD1; J gene: TRBJ1-2; CDR3 length: 13; clone size: medium-sized; V gene: TRBV20-1; CDR3 protein: CSANRRQGNGYTF; CDR3 DNA: TGCAGTGCAAACCGCCGACAGGGGAATGGCTACACCTTC
D gene: NA; J gene: TRBJ2-1; CDR3 length: 14; clone size: many; V gene: TRBV20-1; CDR3 protein: CSAPTRDSENEQFF; CDR3 DNA: TGCAGTGCCCCAACCCGGGACTCAGAAAATGAGCAGTTCTTC
D gene: NA; J gene: TRBJ2-1; CDR3 length: 14; clone size: NA; V gene: TRBV20-1; CDR3 protein: CSASERQGQFTQFF; CDR3 DNA: TGCAGTGCTAGCGAACGTCAGGGACAATTTACGCAGTTCTTC
D gene: NA; J gene: TRBJ1-2; CDR3 length: 12; clone size: many; V gene: TRBV7-9; CDR3 protein: CASSSQEYGYTF; CDR3 DNA: TGTGCCAGCAGCTCTCAAGAGTACGGATACACCTTC
D gene: NA; J gene: TRBJ2-4; CDR3 length: 14; clone size: NA; V gene: TRBV29-1; CDR3 protein: CSVGEGATKNIQYF; CDR3 DNA: TGCAGCGTGGGGGAGGGGGCGACCAAAAACATTCAGTACTTC
D gene: NA; J gene: TRBJ2-7; CDR3 length: 12; clone size: few; V gene: TRBV10-2; CDR3 protein: CASSPEGYEQYF; CDR3 DNA: TGCGCCAGCAGCCCGGAGGGGTACGAGCAGTACTTC
D gene: NA; J gene: TRBJ1-1; CDR3 length: 13; clone size: NA; V gene: TRBV6-5; CDR3 protein: CASNYEPNTQAFF; CDR3 DNA: TGTGCCAGCAATTACGAACCAAACACTCAAGCTTTCTTT
D gene: NA; J gene: TRBJ2-7; CDR3 length: 14; clone size: NA; V gene: TRBV11-2; CDR3 protein: CASSLEAKSYEQYF; CDR3 DNA: TGTGCCAGCAGCTTAGAGGCTAAATCCTACGAGCAGTACTTC
D gene: NA; J gene: TRBJ2-3; CDR3 length: 14; clone size: NA; V gene: TRBV29-1; CDR3 protein: CSERRGASTDTQYF; CDR3 DNA: TGCAGCGAGAGGAGGGGCGCGAGCACAGATACGCAGTATTTT
D gene: NA; J gene: TRBJ1-1; CDR3 length: 17; clone size: NA; V gene: TRBV28; CDR3 protein: CASSLGGKQGEWNEAFF; CDR3 DNA: TGTGCCAGCAGTTTAGGGGGGAAACAGGGAGAGTGGAATGAAGCTTTCTTT